Shown below are 23 T cell receptor beta chains from a single sample sequenced in a study of blood T cells in healthy people across ages. A second PCR of about 7 to 12 cycles used a sample-barcoded 5' primer and a J-beta primer mix. MiXCR, applied by TCRdb to the 5' RACE reads, yields one record per CDR3 protein. The sample contains 2 million or so distinct CDR3 sequences, about 50% of which appear only once. What was sequenced was blood. These receptors were taken from a woman aged 40 to 50 in good health.

This clonotype was counted between two and nine times. The chain links TRBV7-9 to TRBJ2-2; D unresolved. Trimming left V 2 bases short and J 3 bases short, with 10 bases between. The CDR3 runs 15 residues. The germline gives CDR1 SEHNR, CDR2 FQNEAQ (reference sequence). CDR3 loop: CASSLRDEDTGELFF. Here the CDR3 DNA reads TGTGCCAGCAGCTTAAGAGACGAAGACACCGGGGAGCTGTTTTTT.

A remark on this clonotype: A junction boundary mismatches the germline segment, possibly from a read error. The chain couples TRBV7-6 to TRBJ2-3; 12 bases agree with TRBD1. CDR3 length: 19 amino acids. Germline V lookup: CDR1 SGHVS, CDR2 FNYEAQ. The CDR3 is CASSLETGTGGVRTDTRYF. The CDR3 DNA follows: TGTGCCAGCAGCTTAGAGACCGGGACAGGGGGCGTTCGGACAGATACGCGGTATTTT.

The chain is built from TRBV21-1 and TRBJ2-3; the table's D call of TRBD2 was not tested on the DNA. TRBV21-1 is shown as a pseudogene. The CDR3 runs 17 residues. CDR3 region: CASSKLAGGHITDTQYF. The DNA for the CDR3 is TGTGCCAGCAGCAAACTAGCGGGGGGGCATATTACAGATACGCAGTATTTT.

There are a few counts of this clonotype. The V call is TRBV7-8, the J call TRBJ2-3; tentative D call: TRBD2 (7 bases). From germline, CDR1 is SGHVS and CDR2 FQNEAQ. The CDR3 runs to 17 residues. The V gene lost 5 bases and the J gene lost 6 bases, with 24 bases spanning the gap. The CDR3 nucleotides are TGTGCCAGCAGCACCCTGCGGGGGCTCTCCATCTTGGATACGCAGTATTTT. Residues: CASSTLRGLSILDTQYF.

The CDR3 spells CASSQDLAGGHSNEQFF. In nucleotides, the CDR3 is TGCGCCAGCAGCCAAGATTTAGCGGGGGGACATAGCAATGAGCAGTTCTTC. The rearrangement joins TRBV4-1 to TRBJ2-1; 10 bases line up with TRBD2. The CDR3 is 17 amino acids. Germline V CDR1 and CDR2: MGHRA, YSYEKL. The V segment lost 0 bases and the J segment 6 bases; nucleotides outside the gene matches: 8.

This chain links TRBV9 with TRBJ2-3; D is unclear. Trimming shortened V by 3 bases and J by 10 bases, and 12 bases separated the two germline ends. Germline CDR1 is SGDLS and CDR2 is YYNGEE. This CDR3 region has 12 residues. CDR3 DNA: TGTGCCAGCAGCGCCCTTGGAAGGGCGCAGTATTTT. Its translation: CASSALGRAQYF.

CDR3 amino acids: CASSLSGQGVTQYF. CDR3 sequence (DNA): TGTGCCAGCAGTTTATCCGGACAGGGAGTTACGCAGTATTTT. The J gene is TRBJ2-3, the V gene TRBV27; 8 nucleotides line up with TRBD1. CDR3 size: 14 residues. V lost 0 bases, J lost 8 bases, and 4 bases stayed unmatched. CDR1 is MNHEY, CDR2 SMNVEV, per germline (reference sequence).

The gene calls are TRBV27 and TRBJ2-1, with a tentative D call TRBD2 (6 bases). Germline V gene lookup returns CDR1 MNHEY and CDR2 SMNVEV (reference sequence). The V and J ends lost 6 bases and 9 bases respectively, with 15 bases between them. There are 13 residues in the CDR3. CDR3 amino acids: CASSPRVGGEQFF. CDR3 DNA sequence: TGTGCCAGCAGCCCGAGGGTCGGGGGTGAGCAGTTCTTC.

The gene calls are TRBV13 and TRBJ2-3; tentatively, D is TRBD1 or TRBD2 (6 bases each). The germline V gene has CDR1 PRHDT and CDR2 FYEKMQ (reference sequence). The ends were cut back, 4 bases at V and 1 base at J, with 15 bases in the middle. The CDR3 has 16 amino acids. The CDR3 spells CASSSMGAGRTDTQYF. CDR3 DNA: TGTGCCAGCAGCTCCATGGGGGCGGGACGCACAGATACGCAGTATTTT.

This clonotype was detected a few times. The chain couples TRBV29-1 to TRBJ1-4, with 9 positions matching TRBD1. Germline V lookup: CDR1 SQVTM, CDR2 ANQGSEA. The V gene end was trimmed by 4 bases and the J gene end by 7 bases; junction bases not matched to a gene: 7. The CDR3 loop spans 14 amino acids. Here the CDR3 reads CSVATGGDSEKLFF. The CDR3 DNA follows: TGCAGCGTTGCTACAGGGGGCGACTCTGAAAAACTGTTTTTT.

Concerning this clonotype itself: A read error may explain this, as a much larger clone is one base away. The chain has TRBV3-1 and TRBJ2-3; D assignment may be TRBD1 or TRBD2 (5 bases each). CDR3 length: 15 residues. Germline V gene data show CDR1 as LGHDT and CDR2 as YNNKEL (reference sequence). V lost 7 bases, J lost 4 bases, and 18 bases lay in between. CDR3 sequence reads: CASNTRGGSADTQYF. Here the CDR3 DNA reads TGTGCCAGCAATACTCGGGGCGGCAGCGCAGATACGCAGTATTTT.

The chain joins TRBV6-1 to TRBJ2-3; 13 bases are a match to TRBD2. The V segment lost 5 bases and the J segment 9 bases; nucleotides outside the gene matches: 8. This CDR3 is built from 15 residues. Germline values: CDR1 MNHNS, CDR2 SASEGT. CDR3 residues: CASSKLAGGQRTQYF. The CDR3, as DNA: TGTGCCAGCAGTAAACTAGCGGGGGGGCAGAGGACGCAGTATTTT.

The chain recombines TRBV6-1 with TRBJ2-7; 10 positions match TRBD1. Germline CDR1 reads MNHNS; CDR2 reads SASEGT. Trimming at V came to 5 bases and at J to 2 bases, leaving 12 bases not matched to a gene. The CDR3 has 17 amino acids. DNA of the CDR3: TGTGCCAGCAGTCGACCGCCGGACAGGGGGTACCCCTACGAGCAGTACTTC. Protein sequence: CASSRPPDRGYPYEQYF.

The genes are TRBV27 and TRBJ2-6; 7 nucleotides align to TRBD1. Germline CDR1 is MNHEY and CDR2 is SMNVEV (reference sequence). With V trimmed by 5 bases and J by 0 bases, 10 bases remained unmatched. There are 18 residues in the CDR3. The CDR3 sequence is CASSRRQGVTSGANVLTF. In nucleotides, the CDR3 is TGTGCCAGCAGTCGCAGACAGGGTGTAACCTCTGGGGCCAACGTCCTGACTTTC.

This sequence joins TRBV28 and TRBJ1-5; 7 nucleotides align to TRBD1. Germline V CDR1 and CDR2: MDHEN, SYDVKM. The CDR3 extends over 14 amino acids. V lost 7 bases and J lost 14; bases outside the gene matches: 17. As DNA, the CDR3 is TGTGCCAGCATTGCAAGAACAGGGGCCCTCCTCGAGCATTTT. Translating it yields CASIARTGALLEHF.

About this clonotype itself: A junction boundary mismatches the germline segment, possibly from a read error. The chain is built from TRBV4-2 and TRBJ2-7; possibly TRBD1 for D (6 bases). The germline gives CDR1 LGHNA, CDR2 YNFKEQ. The CDR3 sequence is 14 residues long. CDR3 nucleotide sequence: TGTGCCGGCAGCCAACAACAGGGTACCCACGAGCAGTACTTC. Its translation is CAGSQQQGTHEQYF.

This chain joins TRBV28 and TRBJ2-5; 10 bases line up with TRBD1. The CDR3 loop spans 14 amino acids. CDR1 MDHEN and CDR2 SYDVKM come from the germline V gene. Losses at the gene ends were 5 bases for V and 7 bases for J; bases not matched to a gene: 7. CDR3 in amino acids: CASSTTGGGRTQYF. Here the CDR3 DNA reads TGTGCCAGCAGTACGACAGGGGGCGGTAGGACCCAGTACTTC.

The rearrangement joins TRBV5-1 to TRBJ2-6; 8 bases align to TRBD1. The ends lost 3 bases at V and 2 bases at J; junction bases unmatched: 10. Germline CDR1 is SGHRS and CDR2 is YFSETQ. The CDR3 loop spans 18 amino acids. The CDR3 region is CASSSYNRGSAGANVLTF. DNA of the CDR3: TGCGCCAGCAGCTCTTACAACAGGGGGTCGGCTGGGGCCAACGTCCTGACTTTC.

This clonotype occurred a few times. V gene TRBV7-9 combines with J gene TRBJ2-1; the match to TRBD1 covers 10 bases. Germline lookup yields CDR1 SEHNR and CDR2 FQNEAQ (reference sequence). Losses at the gene ends were 4 bases for V and 7 bases for J; bases not matched to a gene: 10. This CDR3 is 16 amino acids long. The DNA for the CDR3 is TGTGCCAGCAGCTCCGTCGACAGGGGGCGAAGGAATGAGCAGTTCTTC. Protein sequence: CASSSVDRGRRNEQFF.

V and J are TRBV21-1 and TRBJ1-5. TRBV21-1 is a known pseudogene. This CDR3 region has 15 residues. CDR3 DNA sequence: TGTGCCAGCAGCGACACATCGAGAGGCAATCAGCCCCAGCATTTT. Protein sequence: CASSDTSRGNQPQHF.

As regards this clonotype: The junction departs from the called germline gene at one end, perhaps through a read error. Here the CDR3 DNA reads TGTGCCAGCAGCATCTCAGGGGTTAACACTGAGGCTTTCTTT. It codes for CASSISGVNTEAFF. V and J are TRBV9 and TRBJ1-1, with D possibly matching TRBD1 (6 bases). The germline gives CDR1 SGDLS, CDR2 YYNGEE. The CDR3 extends over 14 amino acids.

There are many counts of this clonotype. This chain connects TRBV25-1 to TRBJ1-2; a weak D match, TRBD1 (5 bases). The CDR3 covers 13 residues. Between the trimmed V and J ends, which lost 4 bases and 4 bases, there was a span of 10 bases. Germline-derived CDR1 and CDR2 are MGHDK and SYGVNS. The chain's CDR3 is CASSATGTYGYTF. The CDR3 region has the DNA TGTGCCAGCAGTGCTACAGGAACCTATGGCTACACCTTC.

The chain links TRBV5-8 to TRBJ2-5, with D tentatively TRBD1 (5 bases). This CDR3 comprises 15 residues. V lost 0 bases to trimming and J lost 2 bases, with 11 bases between them. The germline CDR1 and CDR2 sequences are SGHTS and YDEGEE. The CDR3 sequence is CASSLEGLRQETQYF. In DNA form, the CDR3 reads TGTGCCAGCAGCTTGGAGGGGCTTAGGCAAGAGACCCAGTACTTC.